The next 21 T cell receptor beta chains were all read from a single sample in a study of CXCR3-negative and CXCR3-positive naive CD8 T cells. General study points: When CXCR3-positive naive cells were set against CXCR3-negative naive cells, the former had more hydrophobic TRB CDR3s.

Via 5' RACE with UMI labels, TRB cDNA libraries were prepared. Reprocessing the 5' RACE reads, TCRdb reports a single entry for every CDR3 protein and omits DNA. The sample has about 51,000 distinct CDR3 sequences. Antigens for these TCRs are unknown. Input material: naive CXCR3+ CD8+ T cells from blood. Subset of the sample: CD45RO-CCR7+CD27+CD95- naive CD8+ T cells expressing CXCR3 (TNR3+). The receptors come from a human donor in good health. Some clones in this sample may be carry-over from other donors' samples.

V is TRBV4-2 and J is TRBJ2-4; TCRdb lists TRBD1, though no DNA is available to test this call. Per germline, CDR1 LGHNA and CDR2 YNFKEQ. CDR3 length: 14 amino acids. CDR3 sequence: CASSQGEAKNIQYF.

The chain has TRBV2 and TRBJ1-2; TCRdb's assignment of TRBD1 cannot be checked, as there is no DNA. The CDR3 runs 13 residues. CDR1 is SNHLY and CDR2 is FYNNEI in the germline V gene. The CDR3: CASSDRGSDGYTF.

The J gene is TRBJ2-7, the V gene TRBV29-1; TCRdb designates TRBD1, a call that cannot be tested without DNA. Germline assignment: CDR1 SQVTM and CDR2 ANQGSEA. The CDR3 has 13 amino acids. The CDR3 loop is CSAGTGDLYEQYF.

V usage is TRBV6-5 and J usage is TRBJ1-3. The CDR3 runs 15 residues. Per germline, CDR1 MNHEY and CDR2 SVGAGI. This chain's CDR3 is CASSWGLGGGNTIYF.

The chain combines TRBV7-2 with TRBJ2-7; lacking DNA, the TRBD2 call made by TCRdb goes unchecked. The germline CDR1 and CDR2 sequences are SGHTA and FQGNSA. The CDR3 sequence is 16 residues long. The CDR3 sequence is CASSLGPGLGLIEQYF.

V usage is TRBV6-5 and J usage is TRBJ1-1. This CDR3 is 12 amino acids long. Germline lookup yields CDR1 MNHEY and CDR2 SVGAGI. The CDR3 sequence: CASSSHQGGAFF.

Here the CDR3 reads CASSSGTGNTEAFF. This chain joins TRBV7-3 and TRBJ1-1; the D call from TCRdb, TRBD1, cannot be confirmed without DNA. Germline V gene sequence: CDR1 SGHTA, CDR2 FQGTGA. This CDR3 has 14 residues.

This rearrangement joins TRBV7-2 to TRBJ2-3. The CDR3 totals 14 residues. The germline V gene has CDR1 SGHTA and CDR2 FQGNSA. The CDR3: CASSLTLWPDTQYF.

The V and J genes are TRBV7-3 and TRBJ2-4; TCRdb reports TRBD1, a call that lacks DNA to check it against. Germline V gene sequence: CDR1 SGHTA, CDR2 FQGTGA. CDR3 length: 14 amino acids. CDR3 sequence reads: CASSPGRENDIQYF.

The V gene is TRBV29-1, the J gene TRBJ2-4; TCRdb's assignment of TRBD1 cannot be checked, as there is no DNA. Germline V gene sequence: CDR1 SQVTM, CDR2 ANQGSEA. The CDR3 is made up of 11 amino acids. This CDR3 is CSVDRGGEQFF.

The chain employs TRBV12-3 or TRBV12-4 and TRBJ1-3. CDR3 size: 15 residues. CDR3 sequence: CASSLHIQEGNTIYF.

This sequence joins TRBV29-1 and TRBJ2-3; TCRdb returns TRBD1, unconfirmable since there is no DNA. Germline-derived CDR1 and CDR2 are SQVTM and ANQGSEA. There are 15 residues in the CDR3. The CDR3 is CSVEVRGTEEDTQYF.

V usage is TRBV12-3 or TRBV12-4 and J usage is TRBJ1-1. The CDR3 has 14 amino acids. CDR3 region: CASSFLLGNTEAFF.

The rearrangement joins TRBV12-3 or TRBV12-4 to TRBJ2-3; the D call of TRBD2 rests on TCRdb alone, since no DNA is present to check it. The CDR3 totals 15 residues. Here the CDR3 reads CASMGIAGSTDTQYF.

CDR3 region: CASSSDRGNQETQYF. The rearrangement links TRBV28 to TRBJ2-5; lacking DNA, the TRBD1 call made by TCRdb goes unchecked. The CDR3 contains 15 residues. Germline-derived CDR1 and CDR2 are MDHEN and SYDVKM. The variable domain in full, completed from reference TRBV28 and TRBJ2-5, reads DVKVTQSSRYLVKRTGEKVFLECVQDMDHENMFWYRQDPGLGLRLIYFSYDVKMKEKGDIPEGYSVSREKKERFSLILESASTNQTSMYLCASSSDRGNQETQYFGPGTRLLVL.

The CDR3 region is CASSSSFGGTTYEQYF. The V and J genes are TRBV5-1 and TRBJ2-7; without DNA, the TCRdb call of TRBD1 cannot be checked. This CDR3 comprises 16 residues. Germline V lookup: CDR1 SGHRS, CDR2 YFSETQ.

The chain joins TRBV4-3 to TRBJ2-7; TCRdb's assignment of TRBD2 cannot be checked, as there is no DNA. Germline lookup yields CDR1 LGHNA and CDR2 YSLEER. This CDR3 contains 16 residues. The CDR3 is CASSQDQPSDYGEQYF.

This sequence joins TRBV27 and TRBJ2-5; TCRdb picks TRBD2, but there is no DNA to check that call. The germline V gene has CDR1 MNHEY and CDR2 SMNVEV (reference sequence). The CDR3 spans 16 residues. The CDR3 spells CASSSRGWRKQETQYF.

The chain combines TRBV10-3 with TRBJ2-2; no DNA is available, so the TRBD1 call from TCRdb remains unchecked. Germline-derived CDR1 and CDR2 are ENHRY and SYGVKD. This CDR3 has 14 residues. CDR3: CATPGDTNTGELFF.

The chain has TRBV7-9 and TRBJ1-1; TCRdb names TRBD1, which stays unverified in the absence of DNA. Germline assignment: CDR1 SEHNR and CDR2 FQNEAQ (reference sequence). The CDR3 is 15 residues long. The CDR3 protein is CASSSETGGNTEAFF.

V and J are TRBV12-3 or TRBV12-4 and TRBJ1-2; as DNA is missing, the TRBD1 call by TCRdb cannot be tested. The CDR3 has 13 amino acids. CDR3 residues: CASSFRQSYGYTF.